The rows below give T cell receptor beta chains drawn from one sample of a study of T cell responses to AZD1222 COVID-19 vaccine. Generated by immunoSEQ multiplex PCR, the TCRdb table keeps only in-frame clones and is missing some. This table has about 100,000 clones, roughly nine tenths appearing once. The sample in question was peripheral blood, obtained on day 0 of AZD1222 vaccination. The source of these receptors is an adult in good health. Both conserved end residues are part of each CDR3. The D gene is left open where the match is weak. Only part of the rows carry a size: once, few, many, or a class if the clone is expanded.

clone size: NA; D gene: NA; V gene: TRBV10-3; J gene: TRBJ2-7; CDR3 protein: CAISDSLLDEQYF; CDR3 DNA: TGTGCCATCAGCGACAGTCTTCTCGACGAGCAGTACTTC
clone size: NA; D gene: NA; V gene: TRBV7-2; J gene: TRBJ2-1; CDR3 protein: CASSLVRAGDEQFF; CDR3 DNA: TGTGCCAGCAGCTTAGTCAGGGCGGGCGATGAGCAGTTCTTC
clone size: NA; D gene: NA; V gene: TRBV5-4; J gene: TRBJ2-2; CDR3 protein: CASSSTRGNTGELFF; CDR3 DNA: TGTGCCAGCAGCTCCACTAGGGGTAACACCGGGGAGCTGTTTTTT
clone size: NA; D gene: NA; V gene: TRBV28; J gene: TRBJ1-6; CDR3 protein: CASSFGSNSPLHF; CDR3 DNA: TGTGCCAGCAGTTTTGGGTCAAATTCACCCCTCCACTTT
clone size: NA; D gene: TRBD2; V gene: TRBV3-1/TRBV3-2; J gene: TRBJ2-1; CDR3 protein: CASSQLLAGGNEQFF; CDR3 DNA: TGTGCCAGCAGCCAATTACTAGCGGGTGGGAATGAGCAGTTCTTC
clone size: few; D gene: NA; V gene: TRBV7-9; J gene: TRBJ1-4; CDR3 protein: CASSPGQGTNEKLFF; CDR3 DNA: TGTGCCAGCAGCCCAGGGCAGGGGACTAATGAAAAACTGTTTTTT
clone size: NA; D gene: NA; V gene: TRBV28; J gene: TRBJ1-2; CDR3 protein: CASSATATPNYGYTF; CDR3 DNA: TGTGCCAGCAGTGCGACGGCAACACCTAACTATGGCTACACCTTC
clone size: NA; D gene: TRBD1; V gene: TRBV19; J gene: TRBJ2-7; CDR3 protein: CASKGQNMYEQYF; CDR3 DNA: TGTGCCAGTAAGGGACAGAATATGTACGAGCAGTACTTC
clone size: NA; D gene: TRBD2; V gene: TRBV7-8; J gene: TRBJ2-7; CDR3 protein: CASSSRGGEAPTSYEQYF; CDR3 DNA: TGTGCCAGCAGCTCCCGGGGAGGGGAGGCCCCCACCTCCTACGAGCAGTACTTC
clone size: NA; D gene: NA; V gene: TRBV7-9; J gene: TRBJ2-7; CDR3 protein: CASSLDGSPSYEQYF; CDR3 DNA: TGTGCCAGCAGCTTAGACGGGAGTCCCTCCTACGAGCAGTACTTC
clone size: NA; D gene: TRBD2; V gene: TRBV28; J gene: TRBJ2-2; CDR3 protein: CASSPRTSGLGELFF; CDR3 DNA: TGTGCCAGCAGCCCCCGGACTAGTGGGTTAGGGGAGCTGTTTTTT
clone size: once; D gene: NA; V gene: TRBV7-9; J gene: TRBJ2-1; CDR3 protein: CASSPAYEQFF; CDR3 DNA: TGTGCCAGCAGCCCGGCCTATGAGCAGTTCTTC
clone size: NA; D gene: NA; V gene: TRBV29-1; J gene: TRBJ2-3; CDR3 protein: CSVAGSGVDTQYF; CDR3 DNA: TGCAGCGTTGCAGGGTCAGGGGTAGATACGCAGTATTTT
clone size: NA; D gene: NA; V gene: TRBV28; J gene: TRBJ1-5; CDR3 protein: CASSSRDEGSKAQHF; CDR3 DNA: TGTGCCAGCAGTTCCAGGGATGAGGGTTCAAAAGCCCAGCATTTT
clone size: NA; D gene: NA; V gene: TRBV6-2/TRBV6-3; J gene: TRBJ1-2; CDR3 protein: CASSYGRSFYGYTF; CDR3 DNA: TGTGCCAGCAGTTACGGCAGGTCCTTCTATGGCTACACCTTC
clone size: once; D gene: TRBD2; V gene: TRBV5-1; J gene: TRBJ2-1; CDR3 protein: CASSWTSGKDEQFF; CDR3 DNA: TGCGCCAGCAGCTGGACTAGCGGGAAGGATGAGCAGTTCTTC
clone size: NA; D gene: NA; V gene: TRBV6-5; J gene: TRBJ1-4; CDR3 protein: CASSYSASATNEKLFF; CDR3 DNA: TGTGCCAGCAGTTACTCGGCCAGTGCAACTAATGAAAAACTGTTTTTT
clone size: NA; D gene: TRBD1; V gene: TRBV5-4; J gene: TRBJ2-7; CDR3 protein: CASSQPGQGSYEQYF; CDR3 DNA: TGTGCCAGCAGCCAGCCGGGACAGGGGTCCTACGAGCAGTACTTC
clone size: NA; D gene: NA; V gene: TRBV27; J gene: TRBJ2-3; CDR3 protein: CASSFLAQLTLSTDTQYF; CDR3 DNA: TGTGCCAGCAGTTTTCTAGCGCAATTGACACTTAGCACAGATACGCAGTATTTT
clone size: NA; D gene: NA; V gene: TRBV5-6; J gene: TRBJ1-1; CDR3 protein: CASSLAGTDSEAFF; CDR3 DNA: TGTGCCAGCAGCTTGGCCGGTACCGACTCTGAAGCTTTCTTT